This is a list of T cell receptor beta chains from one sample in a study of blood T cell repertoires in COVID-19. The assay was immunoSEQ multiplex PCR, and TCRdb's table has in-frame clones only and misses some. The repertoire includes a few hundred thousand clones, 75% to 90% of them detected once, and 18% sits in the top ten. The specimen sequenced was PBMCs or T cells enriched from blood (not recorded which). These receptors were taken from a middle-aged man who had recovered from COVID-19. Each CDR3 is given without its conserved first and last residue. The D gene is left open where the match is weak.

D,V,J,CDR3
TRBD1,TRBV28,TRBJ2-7,ASISGTGGYEQY
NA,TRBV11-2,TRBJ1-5,ASSSGSNQPQH
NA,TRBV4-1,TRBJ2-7,ASSQVVIASPSYEQY
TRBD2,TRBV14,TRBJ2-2,ASEPSHWTSGRSPANTGELF
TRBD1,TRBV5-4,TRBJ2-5,ASSSKQGQETQY
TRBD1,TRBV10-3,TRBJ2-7,AIRRTGDGSYEQY
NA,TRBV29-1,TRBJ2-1,SVDSPIRDEQF
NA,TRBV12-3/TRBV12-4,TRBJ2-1,ASSLGGGLEQF
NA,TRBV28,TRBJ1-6,ASSLYLDSGNSPLH
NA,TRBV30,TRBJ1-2,AWVDLDYGYT
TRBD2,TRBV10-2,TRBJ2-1,ASSDELAGGRQF
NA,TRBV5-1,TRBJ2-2,ASSQLGATGELF
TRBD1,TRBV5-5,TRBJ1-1,ASSLVYDRAITEAF
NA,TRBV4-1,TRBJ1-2,ASSQDRNYGYT
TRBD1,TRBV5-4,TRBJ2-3,ASSTTSSGGTQY
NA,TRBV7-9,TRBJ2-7,ASSTSETGAYEQY
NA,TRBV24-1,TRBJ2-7,ATSDRYEQY
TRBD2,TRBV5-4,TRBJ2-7,ASSLGQAGVYEQY
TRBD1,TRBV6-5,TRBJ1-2,ATGTGDGLGYT
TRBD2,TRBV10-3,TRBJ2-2,AISESGEGGTGELF
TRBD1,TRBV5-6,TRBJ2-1,ASSSGQGASYNEQF
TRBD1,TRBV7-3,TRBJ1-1,ASSLSTGGAFEAF
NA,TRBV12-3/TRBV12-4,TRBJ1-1,ASSFPGGTEAF
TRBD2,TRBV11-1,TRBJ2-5,ASSTRAGTQEAQY
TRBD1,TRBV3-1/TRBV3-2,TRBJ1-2,ASSQVIGDRGRYT
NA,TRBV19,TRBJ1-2,ASSPEIELNYGYT
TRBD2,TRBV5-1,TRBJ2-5,ASSLVGGRETQY
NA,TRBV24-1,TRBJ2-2,ATSDYRAAGELF
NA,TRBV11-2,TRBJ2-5,ASSRERFQETQY